Listed below are T cell receptor beta chains from one sample, sequenced in a study of T cells in localized non-small cell lung cancer. The method was immunoSEQ multiplex PCR; TCRdb's version includes in-frame clones alone and lacks a portion of them. This table has fewer than 15,000 clones, roughly 30% appearing once. Sequencing used lung tumor tissue, obtained before any cancer treatment. The receptors derive from an older female donor with stage I lung adenocarcinoma. The CDR3 runs from the conserved cysteine through the conserved F or W. D genes are given only for firm matches. Rows give clone size only sometimes, using once, few, many, or a class for an expanded clone.

CASSPGGGGAREQYF,TGTGCCAGCAGCCCTGGAGGAGGGGGCGCACGGGAGCAGTACTTC,TRBV11-3,.,TRBJ2-7,.
CAWKVRNTGELFF,TGTGCCTGGAAGGTGAGGAACACCGGGGAGCTGTTTTTT,TRBV30,.,TRBJ2-2,.
CASSSGTGYTEAFF,TGTGCCAGCAGTTCCGGGACAGGATACACTGAAGCTTTCTTT,TRBV6-8,.,TRBJ1-1,TRBD1
CAWSRTGKAKNIQYF,TGTGCCTGGTCTAGAACAGGGAAAGCCAAAAACATTCAGTACTTC,TRBV30,.,TRBJ2-4,.
CASLADNYNEQFF,TGTGCTAGTTTAGCGGATAACTACAATGAGCAGTTCTTC,TRBV12-5,.,TRBJ2-1,.
CASATGLRGQYF,TGTGCCAGCGCGACCGGGCTCCGAGGGCAGTACTTC,TRBV6-8,.,TRBJ2-7,.
CASRARLLGPTEAFF,TGTGCCAGTAGGGCTCGACTGCTAGGGCCCACTGAAGCTTTCTTT,TRBV19,few,TRBJ1-1,.
CASSKSGRAYNEQFF,TGTGCCAGTAGTAAAAGCGGGAGGGCCTACAATGAGCAGTTCTTC,TRBV19,.,TRBJ2-1,TRBD2
CASSPKETQYF,TGTGCCAGCAGTCCGAAAGAGACCCAGTACTTC,TRBV6-7,medium-sized,TRBJ2-5,.
CASRLTYPNTEAFF,TGTGCCAGCAGATTGACCTACCCCAACACTGAAGCTTTCTTT,TRBV6-8,few,TRBJ1-1,.
CASSQGLAGGEQYF,TGTGCCAGCAGTCAGGGACTAGCAGGTGGCGAGCAGTACTTC,TRBV2,medium-sized,TRBJ2-7,TRBD2
CASTLRGSLTNEKLFF,TGTGCCAGTACCCTGAGGGGTAGTCTGACTAATGAAAAACTGTTTTTT,TRBV19,.,TRBJ1-4,.
CASSQDRAGMRSTEAFF,TGCGCCAGCAGCCAAGATCGGGCAGGGATGAGGAGCACTGAAGCTTTCTTT,TRBV4-1,few,TRBJ1-1,.
CAWRFTGDTEAFF,TGTGCCTGGAGATTCACAGGAGACACTGAAGCTTTCTTT,TRBV30,.,TRBJ1-1,.
CASSHGLAGGGNEQFF,TGTGCCAGCAGCCACGGACTAGCGGGAGGAGGGAATGAGCAGTTCTTC,TRBV11-3,many,TRBJ2-1,TRBD2
CASSFSGEDTEAFF,TGCGCCAGCAGCTTCTCCGGGGAGGACACTGAAGCTTTCTTT,TRBV5-1,.,TRBJ1-1,.
CASSYGATNTEAFF,TGTGCCAGCAGTTACGGGGCCACGAACACTGAAGCTTTCTTT,TRBV6-8,.,TRBJ1-1,.
CASSTLIATNEKLFF,TGTGCCAGTAGTACCCTAATTGCAACTAATGAAAAACTGTTTTTT,TRBV19,.,TRBJ1-4,.
CASSPLGTTFYEQYF,TGTGCCAGCAGCCCTCTCGGGACTACCTTTTACGAGCAGTACTTC,TRBV6-8,many,TRBJ2-7,TRBD2
CASSGGGGDYGYTF,TGTGCCAGCAGTGGGGGAGGGGGCGACTATGGCTACACCTTC,TRBV6-8,many,TRBJ1-2,TRBD1
CASSRPGGQPSYEQYF,TGTGCCAGCAGCCGCCCGGGCGGACAGCCCTCCTACGAGCAGTACTTC,TRBV11-3,many,TRBJ2-7,.
CASSQDLGGLGIGMQYF,TGCGCCAGCAGCCAAGATCTTGGGGGACTAGGTATCGGTATGCAGTATTTT,TRBV4-1,few,TRBJ2-3,TRBD2
CASSWVGQGGNQPQHF,TGTGCCAGCAGTTGGGTGGGACAGGGAGGCAATCAGCCCCAGCATTTT,TRBV6-8,.,TRBJ1-5,TRBD1
CASSLRPLTEAFF,TGTGCCAGCAGTTTAAGGCCTCTCACTGAAGCTTTCTTT,TRBV6-8,.,TRBJ1-1,.
CASSQRTGSTNEKLFF,TGCGCCAGCAGCCAGAGGACAGGATCAACTAATGAAAAACTGTTTTTT,TRBV4-1,.,TRBJ1-4,TRBD1
CASSPSERGREQYF,TGTGCCAGCTCACCGTCGGAACGAGGTAGGGAGCAGTACTTC,TRBV18,.,TRBJ2-7,.
CAWRGLAEKYNEQFF,TGTGCCTGGAGAGGACTAGCGGAAAAATACAATGAGCAGTTCTTC,TRBV30,.,TRBJ2-1,TRBD2
CARGSGFEQYF,TGTGCCCGAGGATCGGGGTTCGAGCAGTACTTC,TRBV30,.,TRBJ2-7,.
CASTLGTSVTGDYGYTF,TGTGCCAGCACCCTTGGAACCTCGGTCACAGGGGATTATGGCTACACCTTC,TRBV28,few,TRBJ1-2,TRBD1
CASSEGTSGVQETQYF,TGTGCCAGCAGCGAGGGCACTAGCGGGGTCCAAGAGACCCAGTACTTC,TRBV11-3,.,TRBJ2-5,TRBD2
CASSYLDRNSYEQYF,TGTGCCAGCAGTTACTTGGACAGGAACAGCTACGAGCAGTACTTC,TRBV6-8,few,TRBJ2-7,TRBD1
CASSLERQVNTEAFF,TGTGCCAGCAGCTTAGAACGGCAGGTGAACACTGAAGCTTTCTTT,TRBV11-3,few,TRBJ1-1,.
CASSLERRPGYEQYF,TGTGCCAGCAGCTTAGAACGGAGGCCGGGGTACGAGCAGTACTTC,TRBV11-3,few,TRBJ2-7,.
CASSPRAGERTDTQYF,TGCGCCAGCAGCCCTAGGGCGGGAGAGAGGACAGATACGCAGTATTTT,TRBV1,many,TRBJ2-3,.
CAISESSGGRVFF,TGTGCCATCAGTGAGTCGTCAGGGGGAAGGGTTTTCTTT,TRBV10-3,few,TRBJ1-1,TRBD1
CASSSGNMVKRETQYF,TGTGCCAGCAGTTCCGGGAACATGGTAAAACGGGAGACCCAGTACTTC,TRBV6-8,few,TRBJ2-5,.
CASSQVMSRPDTQYF,TGCGCCAGCAGCCAAGTAATGAGCCGCCCAGATACGCAGTATTTT,TRBV4-1,.,TRBJ2-3,.
CASSLGSRRRTEAFF,TGTGCCAGCAGCTTAGGGTCCAGGCGGCGCACTGAAGCTTTCTTT,TRBV11-3,.,TRBJ1-1,.
CASSLVDRGNGYTF,TGTGCCAGCTCACTTGTCGACAGGGGTAATGGCTACACCTTC,TRBV18,.,TRBJ1-2,TRBD1
CASSLQLGAAGTEAFF,TGTGCCAGCAGCTTACAATTGGGGGCAGCGGGGACTGAAGCTTTCTTT,TRBV11-3,.,TRBJ1-1,.
CSVEWGLANEQYF,TGCAGCGTGGAATGGGGACTAGCGAACGAGCAGTACTTC,TRBV29-1,.,TRBJ2-7,TRBD2
CASSRRQGGNQPQHF,TGTGCCAGCAGTCGCCGACAGGGAGGTAATCAGCCCCAGCATTTT,TRBV11-3,many,TRBJ1-5,TRBD1
CSVRGWTGGVEQYF,TGCAGCGTTCGGGGCTGGACAGGGGGTGTAGAGCAGTACTTC,TRBV29-1,.,TRBJ2-7,TRBD1
CASSSTRGYTF,TGTGCCAGTAGTAGCACCCGGGGTTACACCTTC,TRBV19,once,TRBJ1-2,.
CASSFPPGEQYF,TGTGCCAGTAGTTTCCCCCCGGGAGAGCAGTACTTC,TRBV19,.,TRBJ2-7,.
CATEDRGYQETQYF,TGTGCCACCGAGGACCGGGGGTACCAAGAGACCCAGTACTTC,TRBV15,.,TRBJ2-5,.
CAISEQGQPEQFF,TGTGCCATCAGTGAGCAGGGTCAACCTGAGCAGTTCTTC,TRBV10-3,.,TRBJ2-1,.
CSVGGLYYGYTF,TGCAGCGTTGGAGGGTTATACTATGGCTACACTTTC,TRBV29-1,.,TRBJ1-2,.
CASNSSGTAYEQYF,TGTGCCAGCAACTCCAGCGGGACGGCCTACGAGCAGTACTTC,TRBV9,few,TRBJ2-7,TRBD2
CASSPRGIGETQYF,TGCGCCAGCAGCCCCAGGGGGATCGGAGAGACCCAGTACTTC,TRBV5-1,few,TRBJ2-5,TRBD1
CASSPRDSYEQYF,TGTGCCAGCTCACCACGGGACAGTTACGAGCAGTACTTC,TRBV18,.,TRBJ2-7,TRBD1
CASSPGGGVDARTEAFF,TGTGCCAGCAGCCCCGGGGGAGGGGTAGACGCCCGAACTGAAGCTTTCTTT,TRBV11-3,.,TRBJ1-1,.
CAWSDWGIEQYF,TGTGCCTGGAGTGATTGGGGAATCGAGCAGTACTTC,TRBV30,.,TRBJ2-7,.
CASISEQGFPDTQYF,TGTGCCAGCATCTCGGAGCAGGGGTTTCCAGATACGCAGTATTTT,TRBV6-8,many,TRBJ2-3,.